Reported below is one T cell receptor beta chain. The repertoire was sequenced with immunoSEQ multiplex PCR; TCRdb's copy has only in-frame clones and lacks some. The table records 40,000 to 55,000 clones, about 86% of them present only once. The CDR3 totals 16 residues. CDR1 SGHTA and CDR2 FQGNSA come from the germline V gene. Trimming left V 5 bases short and J 0 bases short, with 14 bases between. The data originate from a study of T cell responses to AZD1222 COVID-19 vaccine. This sample comprised peripheral blood, obtained 28 days after the second AZD1222 dose. V is TRBV7-2 and J is TRBJ1-3; tentative D call: TRBD1 (5 bases). The sequence was collected from an adult who received the AZD1222 COVID-19 vaccine. CDR3 in amino acids: CASSGGGPYSGNTIYF. The CDR3 DNA reads TGTGCCAGCAGCGGGGGGGGACCGTACTCTGGAAACACCATATATTTT.